Listed below are T cell receptor beta chains from one sample, sequenced in a study of metastatic and nonmetastatic thyroid tumors. With MiXCR, TCRdb called clones anew from the PCR reads. Of about 38,000 clones in the sample, about 45% were seen once. The sequencing sample was made of tumor tissue. These TCRs come from a male donor with papillary thyroid cancer or a benign thyroid nodule (not recorded which). Some clones in this sample may be carry-over from other donors' samples. Both conserved end residues are part of each CDR3. The order of the fields is clone size, D gene, V gene, J gene, CDR3 DNA, CDR3 protein. A D gene is named only where the DNA matches it firmly. Where a row states a size, it is once, few, many or the class of an expanded clone; other rows omit it.

size: NA
D: NA
V: TRBV20-1
J: TRBJ1-2
DNA: TGCAGTGCTAGTGGGGGACAAGAAGCCACGCGATATGGCTACACCTTC
CDR3: CSASGGQEATRYGYTF

size: NA
D: NA
V: TRBV20-1
J: TRBJ1-5
DNA: TGCAGTGCTAGCAGGGGATTCGGTCAGCCCCAGCATTTT
CDR3: CSASRGFGQPQHF

size: NA
D: TRBD2
V: TRBV7-6
J: TRBJ2-3
DNA: TGTGCTAGCACGACCTCTTCGGGACTAGCGGCGAAGGGAGATACGCAGTATTTT
CDR3: CASTTSSGLAAKGDTQYF

size: few
D: NA
V: TRBV10-3
J: TRBJ2-7
DNA: TGTGCCATCAGTGACGATTCAGGGAGCTACGAGCAGTACTTC
CDR3: CAISDDSGSYEQYF

size: NA
D: TRBD2
V: TRBV4-3
J: TRBJ2-7
DNA: TGCGCCAGCAGCCAAGATCTAACTAGCGGGGCCCACTCCTACGAGCAGTACTTC
CDR3: CASSQDLTSGAHSYEQYF

size: NA
D: TRBD1
V: TRBV5-1
J: TRBJ1-2
DNA: TGCGCCAGCAGCGTACAGGGGACGAACTATGGCTACACCTTC
CDR3: CASSVQGTNYGYTF

size: NA
D: NA
V: TRBV10-2
J: TRBJ2-5
DNA: TGCGCCAGCAGTGAGTTCGGCCAAGAGACCCAGTACTTC
CDR3: CASSEFGQETQYF

size: few
D: TRBD1
V: TRBV24-1
J: TRBJ1-2
DNA: TGTGCCACCAGTGATTGGGACAGCTATGGCTACACCTTC
CDR3: CATSDWDSYGYTF

size: NA
D: TRBD1
V: TRBV7-2
J: TRBJ1-4
DNA: TGTGCCAGCAGCTCAGACAGGGCAACTAATGAAAAACTGTTTTTT
CDR3: CASSSDRATNEKLFF

size: NA
D: TRBD2
V: TRBV5-1
J: TRBJ2-3
DNA: TGCGCCAGCAGCTTGCGCACTAGCGGGAGCGTAGATACGCAGTATTTT
CDR3: CASSLRTSGSVDTQYF

size: NA
D: TRBD2
V: TRBV6-2/TRBV6-3
J: TRBJ2-5
DNA: TGTGCCAGCAAACAATTACTAGCGGAGGTTTTCCAAGAGACCCAGTACTTC
CDR3: CASKQLLAEVFQETQYF

size: NA
D: TRBD1
V: TRBV11-2
J: TRBJ1-2
DNA: TGTGCCAGCAGCTTCGGACAGGGACCCTATGGCTACACCTTC
CDR3: CASSFGQGPYGYTF

size: NA
D: NA
V: TRBV4-1
J: TRBJ1-2
DNA: TGCGCCAGCAGCCAAGGACGTGTTACTAACTATGGCTACACCTTC
CDR3: CASSQGRVTNYGYTF

size: once
D: TRBD2
V: TRBV9
J: TRBJ2-1
DNA: TGTGCCAGCAGCTATGCCGGGACTAGATACAATGAGCAGTTCTTC
CDR3: CASSYAGTRYNEQFF

size: NA
D: TRBD2
V: TRBV4-2
J: TRBJ2-3
DNA: TGTGCCAGCAGCCAAGGGCCCCCGGGAGGGGCCGATACGCAGTATTTT
CDR3: CASSQGPPGGADTQYF

size: NA
D: NA
V: TRBV6-1
J: TRBJ2-3
DNA: TGTGCCAGCAGCCCGCTAGGAGGCCACACAGATACGCAGTATTTT
CDR3: CASSPLGGHTDTQYF

size: NA
D: NA
V: TRBV15
J: TRBJ2-3
DNA: TGTGCCACCAGCAGAGAGAACAGGCGTACAGATACGCAGTATTTT
CDR3: CATSRENRRTDTQYF

size: NA
D: TRBD1
V: TRBV7-2
J: TRBJ1-1
DNA: TGTGCCAGCAGCCGCTGGGACAGGGGCACTGAAGCTTTCTTT
CDR3: CASSRWDRGTEAFF

size: few
D: NA
V: TRBV28
J: TRBJ1-2
DNA: TGTGCCAGCAGTTCTAACTATGGCTACACCTTC
CDR3: CASSSNYGYTF

size: once
D: TRBD1
V: TRBV5-1
J: TRBJ1-6
DNA: TGCGCCAGCAACGGTGGACAGGGAGGAACACCCCTCCACTTT
CDR3: CASNGGQGGTPLHF

size: NA
D: NA
V: TRBV4-1
J: TRBJ1-4
DNA: TGCGCCAGCAGCCAAGGACAAGGCCCCACGGGTGAAAAACTGTTTTTT
CDR3: CASSQGQGPTGEKLFF

size: NA
D: TRBD1
V: TRBV7-6
J: TRBJ1-1
DNA: TGTGCCAGCAGCCCGGGACAGAGGAACACTGAAGCTTTCTTT
CDR3: CASSPGQRNTEAFF

size: few
D: NA
V: TRBV2
J: TRBJ1-1
DNA: TGTGCCAGCAGTGTAGGTCTCCTGAACACTGAAGCTTTCTTT
CDR3: CASSVGLLNTEAFF

size: NA
D: TRBD2
V: TRBV30
J: TRBJ2-3
DNA: TGTGCCTGGTCGGAGGGAAGCGGGAGGGCAGATACGCAGTATTTT
CDR3: CAWSEGSGRADTQYF

size: NA
D: NA
V: TRBV5-1
J: TRBJ2-7
DNA: TGCGCTTCGGGATTTAGCTCCTACGAGCAGTACTTC
CDR3: CASGFSSYEQYF

size: NA
D: TRBD2
V: TRBV18
J: TRBJ2-7
DNA: TGTGCCAGCTCACCACGGAGCGGGAGATCCTACGAGCAGTACTTC
CDR3: CASSPRSGRSYEQYF

size: once
D: NA
V: TRBV20-1
J: TRBJ2-3
DNA: TGCAGTGCTGACGGGTATAGCACAGATACGCAGTATTTT
CDR3: CSADGYSTDTQYF

size: NA
D: NA
V: TRBV5-4
J: TRBJ1-1
DNA: TGTGCCAGCAGCTTGGCTCCGGGCCGGGCGGGGAACACTGAAGCTTTCTTT
CDR3: CASSLAPGRAGNTEAFF